The clone carrying this TCR beta chain was counted many times. The antigen remains unidentified. The data stem from a study of spatial heterogeneity in lung cancer. Study-wide background: Sequences of the beta chain were consistently detected in greater numbers than alpha-chain sequences. General observations from the study: Within tumors, counts of expanded alpha and beta TCRs tracked tumor mutation counts.

The time point here: sample taken at primary tumor resection. The germline V and J ends were trimmed by 3 bases and 0 bases, with 9 bases remaining between them. From germline, CDR1 is GTSNPN and CDR2 SVGIG (reference sequence). The CDR3 contains 13 residues. Single TCR cDNA molecules each had their own unique molecular identifier. TCRdb used MiXCR to reprocess the 5' RACE reads, holding one entry per CDR3 protein. The sample lists 100,000 to 110,000 distinct CDR3 sequences, around 4.8% seen once, with about 20% in the top ten. The TCR originated in a male donor with early-stage non-small cell lung cancer. The sequencing here drew on lung tumor tissue, taken at surgery. The chain combines TRBV30 with TRBJ2-7; D unclear. DNA of the CDR3: TGTGCCTGGAGAAATCCCTACTCCTACGAGCAGTACTTC. Protein sequence: CAWRNPYSYEQYF.